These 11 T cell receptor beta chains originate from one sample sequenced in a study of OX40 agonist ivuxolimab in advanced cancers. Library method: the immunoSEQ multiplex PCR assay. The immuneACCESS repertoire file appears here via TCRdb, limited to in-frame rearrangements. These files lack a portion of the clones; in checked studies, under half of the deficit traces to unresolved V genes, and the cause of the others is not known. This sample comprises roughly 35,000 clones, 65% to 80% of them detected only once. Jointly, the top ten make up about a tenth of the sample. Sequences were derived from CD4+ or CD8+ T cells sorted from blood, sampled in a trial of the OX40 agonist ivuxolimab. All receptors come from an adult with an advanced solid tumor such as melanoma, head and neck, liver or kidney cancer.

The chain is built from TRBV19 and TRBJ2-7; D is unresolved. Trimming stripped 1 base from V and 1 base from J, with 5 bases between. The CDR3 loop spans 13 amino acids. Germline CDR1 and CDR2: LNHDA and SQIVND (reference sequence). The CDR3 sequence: CASSIGLSYEQYF. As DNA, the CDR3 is TGTGCCAGTAGTATAGGGCTTTCCTACGAGCAGTACTTC. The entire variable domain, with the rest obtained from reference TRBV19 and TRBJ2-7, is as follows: DGGITQSPKYLFRKEGQNVTLSCEQNLNHDAMYWYRQDPGQGLRLIYYSQIVNDFQKGDIAEGYSVSREKKESFPLTVTSAQKNPTAFYLCASSIGLSYEQYFGPGTRLTVT.

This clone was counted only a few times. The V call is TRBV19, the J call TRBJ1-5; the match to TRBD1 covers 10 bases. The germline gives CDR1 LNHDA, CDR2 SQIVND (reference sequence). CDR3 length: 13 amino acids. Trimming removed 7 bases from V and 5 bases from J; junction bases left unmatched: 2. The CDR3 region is CASKDRGYQPQHF. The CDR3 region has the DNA TGTGCCAGTAAGGACAGGGGGTATCAGCCCCAGCATTTT.

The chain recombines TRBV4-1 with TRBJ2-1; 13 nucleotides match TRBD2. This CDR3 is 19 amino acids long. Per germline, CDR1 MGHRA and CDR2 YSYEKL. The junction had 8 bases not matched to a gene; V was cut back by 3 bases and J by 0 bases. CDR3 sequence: CASSQGLAGFVSSYNEQFF. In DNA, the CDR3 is TGCGCCAGCAGCCAGGGACTAGCGGGGTTCGTCAGCTCCTACAATGAGCAGTTCTTC.

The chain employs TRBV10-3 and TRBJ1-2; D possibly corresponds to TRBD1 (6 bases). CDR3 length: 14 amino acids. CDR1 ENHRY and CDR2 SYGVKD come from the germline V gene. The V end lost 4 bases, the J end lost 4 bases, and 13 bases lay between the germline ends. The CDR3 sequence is CAISADSRPYGYTF. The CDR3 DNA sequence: TGTGCCATCAGTGCGGACAGCCGCCCCTATGGCTACACCTTC.

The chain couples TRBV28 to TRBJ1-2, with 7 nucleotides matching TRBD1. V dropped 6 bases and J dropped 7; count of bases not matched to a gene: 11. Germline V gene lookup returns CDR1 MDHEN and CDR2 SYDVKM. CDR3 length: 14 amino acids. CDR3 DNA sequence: TGTGCCAGCAGATCACAGGGGAGTGAAGGTGGCTACACCTTC. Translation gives CASRSQGSEGGYTF.

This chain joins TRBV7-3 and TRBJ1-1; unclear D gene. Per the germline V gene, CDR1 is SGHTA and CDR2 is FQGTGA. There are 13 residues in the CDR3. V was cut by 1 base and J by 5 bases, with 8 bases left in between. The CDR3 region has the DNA TGTGCCAGCAGCTTAAGGGGTTTTACTGAAGCTTTCTTT. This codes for CASSLRGFTEAFF.

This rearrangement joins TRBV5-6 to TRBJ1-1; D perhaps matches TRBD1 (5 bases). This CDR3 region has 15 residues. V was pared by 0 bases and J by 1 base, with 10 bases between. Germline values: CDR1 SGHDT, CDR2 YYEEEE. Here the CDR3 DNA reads TGTGCCAGCAGCTTGGCCCCAGGGAGGAACACTGAAGCTTTCTTT. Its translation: CASSLAPGRNTEAFF. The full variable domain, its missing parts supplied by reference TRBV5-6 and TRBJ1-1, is DAGVTQSPTHLIKTRGQQVTLRCSPKSGHDTVSWYQQALGQGPQFIFQYYEEEERQRGNFPDRFSGHQFPNYSSELNVNALLLGDSALYLCASSLAPGRNTEAFFGQGTRLTVV.

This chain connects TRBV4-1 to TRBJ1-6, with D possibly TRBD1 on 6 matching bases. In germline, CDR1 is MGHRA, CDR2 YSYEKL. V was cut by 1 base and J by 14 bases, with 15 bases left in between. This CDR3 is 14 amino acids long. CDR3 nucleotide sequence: TGCGCCAGCAGCCAAGCTAGGGGGGAGGTCACCCTCCACTTT. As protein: CASSQARGEVTLHF.

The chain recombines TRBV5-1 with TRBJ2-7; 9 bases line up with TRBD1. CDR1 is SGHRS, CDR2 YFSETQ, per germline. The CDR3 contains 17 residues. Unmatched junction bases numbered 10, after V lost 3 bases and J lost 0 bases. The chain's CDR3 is CASSSYPGTGFSYEQYF. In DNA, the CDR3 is TGCGCCAGCAGCTCTTACCCCGGGACAGGGTTCTCCTACGAGCAGTACTTC. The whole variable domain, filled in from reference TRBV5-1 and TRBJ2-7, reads KAGVTQTPRYLIKTRGQQVTLSCSPISGHRSVSWYQQTPGQGLQFLFEYFSETQRNKGNFPGRFSGRQFSNSRSEMNVSTLELGDSALYLCASSSYPGTGFSYEQYFGPGTRLTVT.

This chain's CDR3 is CASSARGNSYNEQFF. DNA of the CDR3: TGTGCCAGCAGCGCCCGGGGGAACTCCTACAATGAGCAGTTCTTC. The chain couples TRBV11-2 to TRBJ2-1; perhaps TRBD2 as D (6 bases). This CDR3 has 15 amino acids. Germline CDR1 reads SGHAT; CDR2 reads FQNNGV. Deletions cut 5 bases from V and 0 bases from J, with 11 bases between.

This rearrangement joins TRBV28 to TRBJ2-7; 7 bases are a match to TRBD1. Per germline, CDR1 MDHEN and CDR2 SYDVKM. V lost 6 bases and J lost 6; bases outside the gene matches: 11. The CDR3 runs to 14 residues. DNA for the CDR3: TGTGCCAGCAGCCCTCCGGACAGGTTCGGCGAGCAGTACTTC. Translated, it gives CASSPPDRFGEQYF.